The 31 T cell receptor beta chains below were found in one sample sequenced in a study of blood T cell repertoires in COVID-19. The repertoire was sequenced with immunoSEQ multiplex PCR; TCRdb's copy has only in-frame clones and lacks some. The sample lists 200,000 to 250,000 clones, 88% occurring once. Sequenced input: PBMCs or T cells enriched from blood (not recorded which). The receptors derive from a woman aged 30 to 39 who had recovered from COVID-19.

This clone was seen just once. The CDR3 DNA reads TGTGCCATCAGCGATACAGGGGGGAACACTGAAGCTTTCTTT. As protein: CAISDTGGNTEAFF. The chain carries TRBV10-3 and TRBJ1-1, with 8 nucleotides matching TRBD1. CDR1 is ENHRY and CDR2 is SYGVKD in the germline V gene. This CDR3 has 14 residues. J was trimmed by 1 base and V by 6 bases; bases with no gene match: 4.

The V and J genes are TRBV24-1 and TRBJ1-5; D possibly corresponds to TRBD1 (5 bases). This CDR3 region has 14 residues. Trimming cost V 3 bases and J 0 bases, with 5 bases left between them. CDR1 is KGHDR and CDR2 is SFDVKD in the germline V gene. The CDR3 DNA reads TGTGCCACCAGTGATAGGGGTAGCAATCAGCCCCAGCATTTT. Translating gives CATSDRGSNQPQHF.

The chain joins TRBV11-2 to TRBJ2-1, with 8 bases fitting TRBD2. The CDR3 spans 15 residues. Germline trimming cut 1 base from V and 2 bases from J; bases unmatched to any gene: 1. Germline lookup yields CDR1 SGHAT and CDR2 FQNNGV. As DNA, the CDR3 is TGTGCCAGCAGCTTAGCACTAGCGGCCTACAATGAGCAGTTCTTC. Encoded protein: CASSLALAAYNEQFF.

The chain is built from TRBV4-3 and TRBJ1-2, with 9 bases fitting TRBD1. Germline-derived CDR1 and CDR2 are LGHNA and YSLEER. The CDR3 loop spans 14 amino acids. Losses at the gene ends were 1 base for V and 7 bases for J; bases not matched to a gene: 4. The CDR3 DNA is TGCGCCAGCAGCCAAGTGGGGACAGGGTCTGGCTACACCTTC. Translated: CASSQVGTGSGYTF.

The chain joins TRBV11-2 to TRBJ1-6, with no clear D. V lost 1 base and J lost 7, with 11 bases in between. Per germline, CDR1 SGHAT and CDR2 FQNNGV. The CDR3 sequence is 15 residues long. The CDR3 coding sequence is TGTGCCAGCAGCTTAGGGGCAGCACAGAATTCACCCCTCCACTTT. This codes for CASSLGAAQNSPLHF.

CDR3 region: CASSLVLALGSYEQYF. DNA for the CDR3: TGTGCCAGCAGCTTAGTCCTAGCACTTGGTAGCTACGAGCAGTACTTC. The chain is built from TRBV11-2 and TRBJ2-7, with D tentatively TRBD2 (5 bases). The V gene lost 1 base and the J gene lost 3 bases, with 16 bases spanning the gap. The CDR3 has 16 amino acids. CDR1 is SGHAT, CDR2 FQNNGV, per germline.

This clone was seen just once. The V and J genes are TRBV27 and TRBJ2-7, with 8 bases lining up with TRBD1. CDR1 MNHEY and CDR2 SMNVEV come from the germline V gene (reference sequence). Trimming removed 6 bases from V and 4 bases from J; junction bases left unmatched: 5. The CDR3 extends over 13 amino acids. CDR3 in DNA: TGTGCCAGCAGAACCAGGACAGGGTACGAGCAGTACTTC. Protein sequence: CASRTRTGYEQYF.

This sequence joins TRBV6-5 and TRBJ2-7; TRBD1 agrees at 7 bases. Per germline, CDR1 MNHEY and CDR2 SVGAGI. V gave up 6 bases and J gave up 0 bases; unmatched junction bases: 8. The CDR3 runs to 15 residues. The CDR3 sequence is CASSTGTEVSYEQYF. CDR3 bases: TGTGCCAGCAGCACCGGGACAGAAGTCTCCTACGAGCAGTACTTC.

This rearrangement joins TRBV6-2 or TRBV6-3 to TRBJ2-3; 8 positions match TRBD2. The germline gives CDR1 MNHEY, CDR2 SVGEGT. This CDR3 region has 17 residues. After removal of 4 bases from V and 0 bases from J, the junction contained 9 bases not matched to a gene. CDR3 residues: CASSSLPRGASTDTQYF. The CDR3 DNA follows: TGTGCCAGCAGTTCCCTCCCGCGGGGGGCTAGCACAGATACGCAGTATTTT.

The chain recombines TRBV4-2 with TRBJ1-5; TRBD1 agrees at 9 bases. The V and J ends lost 6 bases and 3 bases, in that order; junction bases with no gene match: 6. This CDR3 has 15 amino acids. Germline V gene sequence: CDR1 LGHNA, CDR2 YNFKEQ. Here the CDR3 DNA reads TGTGCCAGCAGGGCCGGGACAGGGATCAATCAGCCCCAGCATTTT. Its translation is CASRAGTGINQPQHF.

A single count supports this clone. The chain is built from TRBV12-5 and TRBJ2-2, with 10 bases identical to TRBD1. Germline CDR1 is LGHNT and CDR2 is FRNRAP. V shed 1 base, J shed 7 bases, and the junction held 3 bases outside the gene matches. The CDR3 is made up of 15 amino acids. The CDR3 sequence is CASGLGQGAGGELFF. DNA for the CDR3: TGTGCTAGTGGTTTGGGACAGGGGGCTGGCGGGGAGCTGTTTTTT.

The V and J genes are TRBV5-1 and TRBJ2-1; 9 positions agree with TRBD1. Germline-derived CDR1 and CDR2 are SGHRS and YFSETQ. This CDR3 spans 15 amino acids. V was pared by 4 bases and J by 5 bases, with 7 bases of the junction left unmatched. The CDR3 DNA follows: TGCGCCAGCAGCCAGGGACAGGGTATACACAATGAGCAGTTCTTC. Amino acids: CASSQGQGIHNEQFF.

This chain connects TRBV5-3 to TRBJ2-1, with D perhaps TRBD2 (6 bases). TRBV5-3 is recorded as an ORF, its role being uncertain. Deletions cut 5 bases from V and 7 bases from J, with 13 bases between. The CDR3 extends over 13 amino acids. The DNA of the CDR3 is TGTGCCAGAAGGGTGGGGACTCCAAATGAGCAGTTCTTC. It translates to CARRVGTPNEQFF.

The chain combines TRBV4-3 with TRBJ1-3; 7 nucleotides match TRBD1. V trimming: 4 bases; J trimming: 0 bases; junction bases outside the gene matches: 6. Germline CDR1 reads LGHNA; CDR2 reads YSLEER. The CDR3 extends over 16 amino acids. CDR3 in amino acids: CASSRGTDFSGNTIYF. In DNA, the CDR3 is TGCGCCAGCAGCCGGGGGACAGACTTCTCTGGAAACACCATATATTTT.

The chain employs TRBV6-5 and TRBJ1-4, with D possibly TRBD1 on 5 matching bases. The CDR3 loop spans 15 amino acids. Germline CDR1 and CDR2: MNHEY and SVGAGI. The V end lost 6 bases, the J end lost 0 bases, and 11 bases lay between the germline ends. CDR3 sequence reads: CASRSGDSTNEKLFF. The CDR3 coding sequence is TGTGCCAGCAGGTCGGGGGACTCAACTAATGAAAAACTGTTTTTT.

The chain carries TRBV7-9 and TRBJ2-3, with D perhaps matching TRBD2 (5 bases). CDR1 is SEHNR, CDR2 FQNEAQ, per germline (reference sequence). V lost 3 bases to trimming and J lost 0 bases, with 10 bases between them. CDR3 length: 15 amino acids. The CDR3 protein is CASSFTGRSTDTQYF. In DNA form, the CDR3 reads TGTGCCAGCAGCTTTACGGGAAGGAGCACAGATACGCAGTATTTT.

The J gene is TRBJ2-3, the V gene TRBV7-8, with TRBD2 identical over 9 bases. Trimming at V came to 5 bases and at J to 4 bases, leaving 10 bases not matched to a gene. CDR3 length: 16 amino acids. Looked up from germline, CDR1 is SGHVS and CDR2 is FQNEAQ. The CDR3 DNA sequence: TGTGCCAGCAGCCTCCCGGGAGCGGGAGGACCAGATACGCAGTATTTT. Residues: CASSLPGAGGPDTQYF.

The chain is built from TRBV7-2 and TRBJ2-7, with 9 bases that match TRBD1. Germline-derived CDR1 and CDR2 are SGHTA and FQGNSA. J lost 0 bases, V lost 3 bases, and 9 bases had no gene match. This CDR3 spans 17 amino acids. CDR3 DNA: TGTGCCAGCAGCTTGGACACAGGGGGCGGGAGCTCCTACGAGCAGTACTTC. Translated: CASSLDTGGGSSYEQYF.

The V and J genes are TRBV15 and TRBJ2-2, with D possibly matching TRBD2 (6 bases). The V gene lost 0 bases and the J gene lost 4 bases, with 9 bases spanning the gap. The CDR3 has 15 residues. The V gene's germline CDR1 is LNHNV and CDR2 YYDKDF (reference sequence). The CDR3 nucleotides are TGTGCCACCAGCAGAGATTTGGGGGGCACCGGGGAGCTGTTTTTT. Translating gives CATSRDLGGTGELFF.

The chain combines TRBV2 with TRBJ2-1, with 7 bases lining up with TRBD1. Germline assignment: CDR1 SNHLY and CDR2 FYNNEI. J was trimmed by 8 bases and V by 5 bases; bases with no gene match: 12. The length of the CDR3 is 15 residues. CDR3: CASSIRSQGSHEQFF. CDR3 in DNA: TGTGCCAGCAGTATTCGGTCACAGGGGAGCCATGAGCAGTTCTTC.

J is TRBJ2-2 and V is TRBV9; 7 bases are a match to TRBD1. Germline loops: CDR1 SGDLS, CDR2 YYNGEE. After removal of 2 bases from V and 7 bases from J, the junction contained 2 bases not matched to a gene. The CDR3 is made up of 13 amino acids. The CDR3 DNA sequence: TGTGCCAGCAGCGTGAGGGGGCTCGGGGAGCTGTTTTTT. As protein: CASSVRGLGELFF.

This chain joins TRBV11-1 and TRBJ1-1, with TRBD1 as a possible D gene (5 bases). Trimming cost V 2 bases and J 3 bases, with 10 bases left between them. Germline loops: CDR1 SGHAT, CDR2 FQDESV (reference sequence). The CDR3 consists of 14 residues. The CDR3: CASSLQGRDTEAFF. In DNA form, the CDR3 reads TGTGCCAGCAGCTTACAGGGTAGGGACACTGAAGCTTTCTTT.

The count of this clone is one. This chain joins TRBV19 and TRBJ1-3; D not resolved. CDR3 length equals 17 residues. Per the germline V gene, CDR1 is LNHDA and CDR2 is SQIVND (reference sequence). V gave up 3 bases and J gave up 0 bases, with 15 bases separating them. The CDR3 DNA is TGTGCCAGTAGTATTTTTGCAGAACGATCCTCTGGAAACACCATATATTTT. This gives the protein CASSIFAERSSGNTIYF.

The chain is built from TRBV18 and TRBJ2-7, with 7 bases lining up with TRBD1. The CDR3 covers 16 residues. With V trimmed by 1 base and J by 2 bases, 8 bases remained unmatched. Germline-derived CDR1 and CDR2 are KGHSH and LQKENI. The CDR3 is CASSPLGPGQTYEQYF. In nucleotides, the CDR3 is TGTGCCAGCTCACCACTGGGGCCGGGACAGACCTACGAGCAGTACTTC.

In this sample, this clone turned up once. The genes are TRBV7-2 and TRBJ1-1, with D hard to call. The V end lost 5 bases, the J end lost 3 bases, and 13 bases lay between the germline ends. The CDR3 is 14 residues long. Germline V gene data show CDR1 as SGHTA and CDR2 as FQGNSA. The CDR3 sequence is CASSPGGRYTEAFF. CDR3 bases: TGTGCCAGCAGCCCAGGCGGGAGATACACTGAAGCTTTCTTT.

The chain carries TRBV7-9 and TRBJ2-2; D is uncertain. With 1 base removed from V and 1 base from J, the gap between germline ends came to 4 bases. The CDR3 has 14 amino acids. Germline V gene sequence: CDR1 SEHNR, CDR2 FQNEAQ (reference sequence). Written as DNA, the CDR3 is TGTGCCAGCAGCTTAGACGGGAACACCGGGGAGCTGTTTTTT. Amino acids: CASSLDGNTGELFF.

This clone has only a few counts. This same CDR3 is encoded by further DNA sequences in the sample. The chain employs TRBV5-1 and TRBJ1-1, with unresolved D. The CDR3 has 14 amino acids. CDR1 is SGHRS and CDR2 is YFSETQ in the germline V gene. The germline V and J ends were trimmed by 0 bases and 0 bases, with 6 bases remaining between them. The DNA for the CDR3 is TGCGCCAGCAGCTTGGCGGGTATGAACACTGAAGCTTTCTTT. It yields the protein CASSLAGMNTEAFF.

V gene TRBV12-3 or TRBV12-4 combines with J gene TRBJ1-1; tentative D call: TRBD1 (5 bases). With 4 bases removed from V and 6 bases from J, the gap between germline ends came to 9 bases. The CDR3 runs 12 residues. The CDR3 DNA follows: TGTGCCAGCAGTTCAGGGTCACCTGAAGCTTTCTTT. Its translation: CASSSGSPEAFF.

This chain uses TRBV7-3 with TRBJ2-1; 11 bases align to TRBD2. The junction had 8 bases not matched to a gene; V was cut back by 5 bases and J by 8 bases. The CDR3 runs 15 residues. Germline loops: CDR1 SGHTA, CDR2 FQGTGA. The CDR3 sequence is CASSILAGGVDEQFF. CDR3 DNA sequence: TGTGCCAGCAGCATTCTAGCGGGGGGCGTGGATGAGCAGTTCTTC.

This chain uses TRBV6-5 with TRBJ1-6; D gene ambiguous. V was clipped by 4 bases and J by 6 bases, with 13 bases between them. CDR3 size: 15 residues. Germline V lookup: CDR1 MNHEY, CDR2 SVGAGI. CDR3 residues: CASSWRIAGNSPLHF. For the CDR3, the DNA is TGTGCCAGCAGTTGGAGAATTGCGGGTAATTCACCCCTCCACTTT.

The chain recombines TRBV5-1 with TRBJ1-4, with D uncertain. Looked up from germline, CDR1 is SGHRS and CDR2 is YFSETQ. V lost 1 base and J 0 bases, leaving 4 bases between the germline ends. This CDR3 is 14 amino acids long. The DNA of the CDR3 is TGCGCCAGCAGCTTGACAGCAACTAATGAAAAACTGTTTTTT. This codes for CASSLTATNEKLFF.